This TCR beta chain emerged from a study of cytomegalovirus exposure and HLA in healthy donors. The CDR3 has 18 amino acids. Trimming left V 3 bases short and J 3 bases short, with 24 bases between. Looked up from germline, CDR1 is LNHDA and CDR2 is SQIVND (reference sequence). This table comes from immunoSEQ multiplex PCR, and its TCRdb copy is limited to in-frame clones, with some not included. The profile shows roughly 150,000 clones, roughly nine tenths of them singletons. This receptor was obtained from a woman younger than 35 in good health and CMV-seropositive. The chain links TRBV19 to TRBJ2-7, with D perhaps TRBD1 (6 bases). The sequencing input was PBMCs. The CDR3: CASSMRQGSYTQFYEQYF. Here the CDR3 DNA reads TGTGCCAGTAGTATGAGGCAGGGGTCCTATACGCAGTTCTACGAGCAGTACTTC.